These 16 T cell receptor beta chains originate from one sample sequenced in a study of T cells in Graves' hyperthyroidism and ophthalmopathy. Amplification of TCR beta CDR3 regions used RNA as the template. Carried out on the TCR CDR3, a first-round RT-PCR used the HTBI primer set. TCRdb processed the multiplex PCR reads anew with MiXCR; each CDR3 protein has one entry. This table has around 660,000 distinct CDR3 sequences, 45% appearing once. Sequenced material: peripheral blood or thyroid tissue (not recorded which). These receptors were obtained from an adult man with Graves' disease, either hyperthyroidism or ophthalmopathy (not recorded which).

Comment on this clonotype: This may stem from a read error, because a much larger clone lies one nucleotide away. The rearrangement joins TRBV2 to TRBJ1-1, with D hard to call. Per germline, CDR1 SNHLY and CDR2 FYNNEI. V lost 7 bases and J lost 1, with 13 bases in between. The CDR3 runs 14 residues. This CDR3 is CASKRETTNTEAFF. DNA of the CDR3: TGTGCCAGCAAGCGGGAAACCACGAACACTGAAGCTTTCTTT.

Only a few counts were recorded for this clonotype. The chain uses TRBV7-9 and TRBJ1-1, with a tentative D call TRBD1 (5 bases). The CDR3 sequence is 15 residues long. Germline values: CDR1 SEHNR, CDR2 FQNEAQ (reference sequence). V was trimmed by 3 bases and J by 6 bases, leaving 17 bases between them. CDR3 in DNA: TGTGCCAGCAGCTTGAGTCAGGGCCTTGGGGCTGAAGCTTTCTTT. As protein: CASSLSQGLGAEAFF.

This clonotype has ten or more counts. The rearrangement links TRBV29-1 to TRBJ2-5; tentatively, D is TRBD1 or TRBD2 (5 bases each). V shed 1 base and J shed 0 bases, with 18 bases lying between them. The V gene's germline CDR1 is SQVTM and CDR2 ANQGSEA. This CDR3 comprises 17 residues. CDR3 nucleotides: TGCAGCGTTGAAGGGAGGTTAGGACAAGGGGACCAAGAGACCCAGTACTTC. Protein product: CSVEGRLGQGDQETQYF.

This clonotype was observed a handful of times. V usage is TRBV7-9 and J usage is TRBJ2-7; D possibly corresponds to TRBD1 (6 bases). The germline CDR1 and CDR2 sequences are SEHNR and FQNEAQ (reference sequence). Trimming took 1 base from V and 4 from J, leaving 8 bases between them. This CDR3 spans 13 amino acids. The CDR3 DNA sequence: TGTGCCAGCAGCTTAGGAGGACAGTACGAGCAGTACTTC. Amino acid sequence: CASSLGGQYEQYF.

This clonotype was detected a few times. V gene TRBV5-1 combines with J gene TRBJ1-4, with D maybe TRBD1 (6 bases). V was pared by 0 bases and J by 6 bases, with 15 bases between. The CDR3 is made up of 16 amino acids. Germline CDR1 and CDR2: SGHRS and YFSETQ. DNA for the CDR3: TGCGCCAGCAGCTTGGAGCGGGGGCGCAGGGATGAAAAACTGTTTTTT. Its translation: CASSLERGRRDEKLFF.

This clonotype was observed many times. The CDR3 DNA reads TGTGCCAGTAGCAAGGGACTGCAGAATCAGCCCCAGCATTTT. Amino acids: CASSKGLQNQPQHF. J is TRBJ1-5 and V is TRBV19, with D maybe TRBD1 (5 bases). CDR3 length equals 14 residues. V lost 6 bases and J lost 4, with 13 bases in between. Germline V gives CDR1 LNHDA, CDR2 SQIVND (reference sequence).

CDR3 amino acids: CSASLDRDQPQHF. The DNA of the CDR3 is TGCAGTGCTAGTTTGGACAGAGATCAGCCCCAGCATTTT. The chain links TRBV20-1 to TRBJ1-5, with D possibly TRBD1 on 6 matching bases. Germline V gene sequence: CDR1 DFQATT, CDR2 SNEGSKA (reference sequence). This CDR3 is 13 amino acids long. The V end lost 3 bases, the J end lost 5 bases, and 11 bases lay between the germline ends.

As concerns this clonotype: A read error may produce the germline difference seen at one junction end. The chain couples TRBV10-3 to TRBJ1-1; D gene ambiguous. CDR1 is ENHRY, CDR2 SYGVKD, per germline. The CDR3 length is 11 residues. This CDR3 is CASSYSAEAFF. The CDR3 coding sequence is TGTGCCAGCAGTTACTCGGCTGAAGCTTTCTTT.

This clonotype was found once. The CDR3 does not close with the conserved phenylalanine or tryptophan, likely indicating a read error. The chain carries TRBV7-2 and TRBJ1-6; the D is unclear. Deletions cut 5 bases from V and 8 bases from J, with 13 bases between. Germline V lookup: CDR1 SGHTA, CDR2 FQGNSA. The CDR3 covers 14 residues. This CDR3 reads CASSGNIKYSPLHL. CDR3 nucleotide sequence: TGTGCCAGCAGCGGCAATATAAAGTATTCACCCCTCCACCTT.

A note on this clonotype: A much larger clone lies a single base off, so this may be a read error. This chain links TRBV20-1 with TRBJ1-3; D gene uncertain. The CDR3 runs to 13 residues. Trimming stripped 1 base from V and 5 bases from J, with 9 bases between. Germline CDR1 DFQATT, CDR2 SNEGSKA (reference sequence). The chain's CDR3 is CSARGPGRNTIYF. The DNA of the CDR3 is TGCAGTGCTAGAGGTCCCGGCAGAAACACCATATATTTT.

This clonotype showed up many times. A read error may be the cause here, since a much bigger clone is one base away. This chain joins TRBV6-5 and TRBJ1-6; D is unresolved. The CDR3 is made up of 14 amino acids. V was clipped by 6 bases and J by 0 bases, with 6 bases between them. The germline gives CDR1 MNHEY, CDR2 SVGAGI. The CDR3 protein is CASRQSSYNSPLHF. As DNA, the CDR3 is TGTGCCAGCAGACAGAGCTCCTATAATTCACCCCTCCACTTT.

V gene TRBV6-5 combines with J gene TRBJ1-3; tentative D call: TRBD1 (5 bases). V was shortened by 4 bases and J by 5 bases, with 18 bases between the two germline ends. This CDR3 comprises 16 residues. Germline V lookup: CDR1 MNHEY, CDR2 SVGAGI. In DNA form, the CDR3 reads TGTGCCAGCAGTTGCCCTTCCCCAGGGCCGAGAAACACCATATATTTT. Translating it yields CASSCPSPGPRNTIYF.

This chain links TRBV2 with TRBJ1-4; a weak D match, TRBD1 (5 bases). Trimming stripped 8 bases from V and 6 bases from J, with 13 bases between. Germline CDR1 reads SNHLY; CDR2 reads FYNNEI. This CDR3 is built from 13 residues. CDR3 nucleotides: TGTGCCAGCGGCCGGGACCTGGATGAAAAACTGTTTTTT. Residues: CASGRDLDEKLFF.

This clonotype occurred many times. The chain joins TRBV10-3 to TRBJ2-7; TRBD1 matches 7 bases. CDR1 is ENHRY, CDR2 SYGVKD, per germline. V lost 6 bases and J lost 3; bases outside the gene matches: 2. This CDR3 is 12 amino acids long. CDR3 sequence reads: CAIRQGDYEQYF. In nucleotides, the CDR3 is TGTGCCATCAGGCAGGGGGACTACGAGCAGTACTTC.

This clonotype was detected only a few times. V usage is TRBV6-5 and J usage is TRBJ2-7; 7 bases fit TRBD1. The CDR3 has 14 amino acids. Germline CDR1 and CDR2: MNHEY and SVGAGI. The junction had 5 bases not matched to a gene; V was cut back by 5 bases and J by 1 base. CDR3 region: CASSEDRQSYEQYF. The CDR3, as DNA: TGTGCCAGCAGTGAGGACAGGCAATCCTACGAGCAGTACTTC.

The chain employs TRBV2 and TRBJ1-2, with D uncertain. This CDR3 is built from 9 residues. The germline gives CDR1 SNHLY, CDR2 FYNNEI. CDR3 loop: CARVDGYTF. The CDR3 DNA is TGTGCTAGAGTTGATGGCTACACCTTC. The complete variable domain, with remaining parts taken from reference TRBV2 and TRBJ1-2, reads EPEVTQTPSHQVTQMGQEVILRCVPISNHLYFYWYRQILGQKVEFLVSFYNNEISEKSEIFDDQFSVERPDGSNFTLKIRSTKLEDSAMYFCARVDGYTFGSGTRLTVV.